This T cell receptor beta chain is drawn from a study of T-cell reconstitution after alpha-beta-depleted transplantation in children. Study observations and caveats: Some patients showed high day-60 TCRbeta diversity, which derived from surviving recipient T cells and thymic progenitors. It was newly produced T cells that mostly accounted for T-cell counts and diversity one year after transplant. At around two months after transplant, the alpha-beta T cells were reportedly derived from several hundred expanded clones that came from non-depleted graft cells.

Researchers prepared the TCRbeta library using unique molecular identifiers, the study reports. TCRdb reanalysed the PCR reads using MiXCR and keeps one entry per CDR3 protein. This table holds approximately 490,000 distinct CDR3 sequences, about 10% found once. The table lists this clonotype with many counts. Antigen: not known. This CDR3 spans 16 amino acids. Germline assignment: CDR1 SGHRS and CDR2 YFSETQ. The V end lost 0 bases, the J end lost 7 bases, and 17 bases lay between the germline ends. The chain couples TRBV5-1 to TRBJ2-1; D not certain. The TCR was taken from a child aged 2 to 15 with inherited bone marrow failure, due to receive a stem cell transplant. Material: PBMCs, obtained before TCRalphabeta/CD19-depleted stem cell transplant. The CDR3 protein is CASSLVPPPVWNEQFF. The CDR3 nucleotides are TGCGCCAGCAGCTTGGTCCCCCCCCCAGTCTGGAATGAGCAGTTCTTC.